The present entry profiles one TCR beta chain with its context. Antigen specificity is unknown. Mismatch repair deficiency was confirmed in all patients, by PCR or immunohistochemistry. Three pembrolizumab responders had their TCRs sequenced. The source of the sample is a study of PD-1 blockade in mismatch repair-deficient tumors. About the research overall: Enrolled about 2013-2016, patients had progressing, pretreated mismatch repair-deficient cancers of about a dozen types.

Repertoires were generated with immunoSEQ multiplex PCR, while TCRdb's copy carries only in-frame clones and drops some. The sample has 100,000 to 150,000 clones; around 87% are singletons. V was clipped by 4 bases and J by 6 bases; unmatched bases: 8. This CDR3 region has 15 residues. In germline, CDR1 is LNHDA, CDR2 SQIVND (reference sequence). Broader study findings: Tumor-resident clones, often undetectable pretreatment in blood, expanded then contracted after pembrolizumab.

The rearrangement links TRBV19 to TRBJ1-5, with 8 bases that match TRBD1. The sample was peripheral blood, taken 44 weeks after starting pembrolizumab. The clonotype was recovered from an adult with mismatch repair-deficient cancer. This CDR3 is CASSTRTGRFQPQHF. CDR3 coding DNA: TGTGCCAGTAGTACGCGGACAGGGAGGTTTCAGCCCCAGCATTTT.